The clone carrying this T cell receptor beta chain was observed a few times. Its antigen is as yet unknown. The germline gives CDR1 MGHRA, CDR2 YSYEKL. The V gene lost 0 bases and the J gene lost 4 bases, with 9 bases spanning the gap. The CDR3 has 14 residues. The data stem from a study of CD8 T cells in ankylosing spondylitis. Preparation of TCR beta libraries was done by quantitative 5'-RACE with molecular barcodes. TCRdb processed the 5' RACE reads anew with MiXCR; each CDR3 protein has one entry. The data show approximately 210,000 distinct CDR3 sequences, about 13% seen once. Study observations and caveats: Certain motif variants had earlier appeared in reactive arthritis synovial fluid and blood. Blood of patients with ankylosing spondylitis appeared to be characterized by a TCR beta motif of several highly homologous variants.

The clonotype comes from a male donor with ankylosing spondylitis or in good health (not recorded which). The sample was blood, either unsorted or a sorted T cell fraction (not recorded which). V usage is TRBV4-1 and J usage is TRBJ2-5, with D uncertain. The CDR3 region is CASSQEVGLETQYF. The CDR3 DNA follows: TGCGCCAGCAGCCAAGAAGTTGGGTTAGAGACCCAGTACTTC.